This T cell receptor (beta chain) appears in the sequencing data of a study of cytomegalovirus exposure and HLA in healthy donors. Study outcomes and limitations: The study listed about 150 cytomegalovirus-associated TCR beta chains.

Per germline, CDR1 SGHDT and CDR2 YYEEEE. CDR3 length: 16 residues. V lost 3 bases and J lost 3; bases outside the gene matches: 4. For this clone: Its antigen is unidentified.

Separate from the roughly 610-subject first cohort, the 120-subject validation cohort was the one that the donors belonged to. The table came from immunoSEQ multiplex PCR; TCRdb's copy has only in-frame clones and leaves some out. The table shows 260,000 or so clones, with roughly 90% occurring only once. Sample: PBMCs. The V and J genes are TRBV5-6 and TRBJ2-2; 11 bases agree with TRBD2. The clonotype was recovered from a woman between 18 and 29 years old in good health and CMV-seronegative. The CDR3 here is CASSYLLAGDTGELFF. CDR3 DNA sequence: TGTGCCAGCAGCTATCTACTAGCGGGAGACACCGGGGAGCTGTTTTTT.